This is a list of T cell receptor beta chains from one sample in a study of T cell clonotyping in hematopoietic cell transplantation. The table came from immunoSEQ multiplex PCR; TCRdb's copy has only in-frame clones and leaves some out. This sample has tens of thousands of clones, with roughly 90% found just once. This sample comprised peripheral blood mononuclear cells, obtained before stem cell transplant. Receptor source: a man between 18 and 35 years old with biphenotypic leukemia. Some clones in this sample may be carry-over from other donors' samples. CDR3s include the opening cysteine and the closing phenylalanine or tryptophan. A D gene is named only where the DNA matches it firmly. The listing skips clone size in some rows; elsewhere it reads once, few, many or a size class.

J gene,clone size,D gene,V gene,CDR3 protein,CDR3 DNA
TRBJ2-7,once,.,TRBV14,CASSYGPYEQYF,TGTGCCAGCAGCTATGGCCCCTACGAGCAGTACTTC
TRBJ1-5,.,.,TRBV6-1,CASSAKSSNQPQHF,TGTGCCAGCAGTGCCAAAAGTAGCAATCAGCCCCAGCATTTT
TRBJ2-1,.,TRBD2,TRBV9,CASSVGTSPYNEQFF,TGTGCCAGCAGCGTAGGGACTAGCCCCTACAATGAGCAGTTCTTC
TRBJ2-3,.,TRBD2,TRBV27,CASSWIAGSTDTQYF,TGTGCCAGCAGTTGGATAGCGGGAAGCACAGATACGCAGTATTTT
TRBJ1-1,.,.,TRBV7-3,CASSLQGSTEAFF,TGTGCCAGCAGCTTACAGGGGAGCACTGAAGCTTTCTTT
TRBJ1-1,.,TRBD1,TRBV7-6,CASSSGQGMNTEAFF,TGTGCCAGCAGCTCTGGACAGGGGATGAACACTGAAGCTTTCTTT
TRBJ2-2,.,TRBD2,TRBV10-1,CASSEDLAGENTGELFF,TGCGCCAGCAGTGAGGATCTAGCGGGGGAAAACACCGGGGAGCTGTTTTTT
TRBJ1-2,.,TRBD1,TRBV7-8,CASSPHILGGGGYGYTF,TGTGCCAGCAGCCCCCACATATTAGGAGGGGGCGGGTATGGCTACACCTTC
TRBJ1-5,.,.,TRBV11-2,CASSLEWYQPQHF,TGTGCCAGCAGCTTAGAATGGTATCAGCCCCAGCATTTT
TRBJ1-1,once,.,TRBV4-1,CASSQGHSGNTEAFF,TGCGCCAGCAGCCAAGGACATTCCGGGAACACTGAAGCTTTCTTT